This T cell receptor (beta chain) was retrieved from a study of identical twins. The V gene's germline CDR1 is LGHNA and CDR2 YNFKEQ. CDR3 length equals 15 residues. The V end was cut by 0 bases, the J end by 1 base, with 10 bases between. About this clonotype itself: Its cognate antigen is unknown.

Study-level results: Partly confounded zero-insertion analyses could result from invariant MAIT and iNKT cells. Clonotypes of the beta chain that were abundant in cord blood carried fewer insertions (memory repertoires showed none).

With template switching, a universal primer site was added, and the cDNA carried unique molecular identifiers. Via MiXCR, TCRdb re-called the 5' RACE reads, giving one row per CDR3 protein. The sample yields a few hundred thousand distinct CDR3 sequences, approximately 8.7% seen once. This chain connects TRBV4-2 to TRBJ2-7; tentative D call: TRBD1 (5 bases). The TCR sequence derives from a woman between 45 and 60 years old in good health. Sequenced input: naive T cells sorted from blood. The CDR3 nucleotides are TGTGCCAGCAGCCAAGATCAGGGAATTTCCTACGAGCAGTACTTC. Translating gives CASSQDQGISYEQYF.